A selection of T cell receptor beta chains follows, all from one sample in a study of blood T cell repertoires in COVID-19. Profiled with immunoSEQ multiplex PCR; TCRdb holds only in-frame clones, not every one. The sample carries roughly 160,000 clones, roughly 87% recorded once. Sequenced: PBMCs or T cells enriched from blood (not recorded which). The receptor set was obtained from a woman between 50 and 59 years old who had recovered from COVID-19. The CDR3 runs from the conserved cysteine through the conserved F or W. Each record gives: D gene, V gene, J gene, CDR3 length, clone size, CDR3 DNA, CDR3 protein. The D gene is left open where the match is weak. Size tells how often a clone was seen (once, few, many) or the class of an expanded clone, and some rows leave it out.

d_call: TRBD1; v_call: TRBV11-3; j_call: TRBJ1-2; cdr3_length: 17; clone_size: NA; cdr3_nt: TGTGCCAGCAGCTCCGGGACAGGACTTTTGTGGCACTATGGCTACACCTTC; cdr3_aa: CASSSGTGLLWHYGYTF
d_call: NA; v_call: TRBV19; j_call: TRBJ2-1; cdr3_length: 16; clone_size: NA; cdr3_nt: TGTGCCAGTAGTATAGCCCGGGGCGGGGTCTACAATGAGCAGTTCTTC; cdr3_aa: CASSIARGGVYNEQFF
d_call: NA; v_call: TRBV12-5; j_call: TRBJ2-1; cdr3_length: 13; clone_size: few; cdr3_nt: TGTGCTAGCGGTCCGGGACTGCACAATGAGCAGTTCTTC; cdr3_aa: CASGPGLHNEQFF
d_call: NA; v_call: TRBV7-2; j_call: TRBJ2-3; cdr3_length: 11; clone_size: once; cdr3_nt: TGTGCCAGCAGCTTTAGTGGTGCGCAGTATTTT; cdr3_aa: CASSFSGAQYF
d_call: TRBD1; v_call: TRBV19; j_call: TRBJ1-5; cdr3_length: 14; clone_size: few; cdr3_nt: TGTGCCAGTAGCACGGACAGGAACAATCAGCCCCAGCATTTT; cdr3_aa: CASSTDRNNQPQHF
d_call: NA; v_call: TRBV27; j_call: TRBJ1-2; cdr3_length: 14; clone_size: few; cdr3_nt: TGTGCCAGCAGTTTAGAGGCTGGGGCGAGAGGCTACACCTTC; cdr3_aa: CASSLEAGARGYTF
d_call: NA; v_call: TRBV19; j_call: TRBJ1-5; cdr3_length: 15; clone_size: NA; cdr3_nt: TGTGCCAGTAGTACGGACAGTCCTAGCAATCAGCCCCAGCATTTT; cdr3_aa: CASSTDSPSNQPQHF
d_call: TRBD2; v_call: TRBV19; j_call: TRBJ2-3; cdr3_length: 15; clone_size: NA; cdr3_nt: TGTGCCAGTAGTATCGGACTAGCGAGCACAGATACGCAGTATTTT; cdr3_aa: CASSIGLASTDTQYF
d_call: TRBD2; v_call: TRBV7-9; j_call: TRBJ2-1; cdr3_length: 16; clone_size: NA; cdr3_nt: TGTGCCAGCATGCGACTAGCGGGCAGCTCCTACAATGAGCAGTTCTTC; cdr3_aa: CASMRLAGSSYNEQFF
d_call: TRBD2; v_call: TRBV6-5; j_call: TRBJ2-3; cdr3_length: 16; clone_size: NA; cdr3_nt: TGTGCCAGCAGTTTCGGACTAGCGGGAGTCCCAGATACGCAGTATTTT; cdr3_aa: CASSFGLAGVPDTQYF
d_call: TRBD1; v_call: TRBV28; j_call: TRBJ1-2; cdr3_length: 14; clone_size: NA; cdr3_nt: TGTGCCAGCAGCCCTCCACAGGGGGCATATGGCTACACCTTC; cdr3_aa: CASSPPQGAYGYTF
d_call: TRBD1; v_call: TRBV3-1/TRBV3-2; j_call: TRBJ2-5; cdr3_length: 14; clone_size: NA; cdr3_nt: TGTGCCAGCAGCCTTGGACAGGGCCCCAAGACCCAGTACTTC; cdr3_aa: CASSLGQGPKTQYF
d_call: TRBD1; v_call: TRBV19; j_call: TRBJ1-6; cdr3_length: 16; clone_size: once; cdr3_nt: TGTGCCAGTAGTGCCCCGCGGACAGGGGCGCGGTCACCCCTCCACTTT; cdr3_aa: CASSAPRTGARSPLHF